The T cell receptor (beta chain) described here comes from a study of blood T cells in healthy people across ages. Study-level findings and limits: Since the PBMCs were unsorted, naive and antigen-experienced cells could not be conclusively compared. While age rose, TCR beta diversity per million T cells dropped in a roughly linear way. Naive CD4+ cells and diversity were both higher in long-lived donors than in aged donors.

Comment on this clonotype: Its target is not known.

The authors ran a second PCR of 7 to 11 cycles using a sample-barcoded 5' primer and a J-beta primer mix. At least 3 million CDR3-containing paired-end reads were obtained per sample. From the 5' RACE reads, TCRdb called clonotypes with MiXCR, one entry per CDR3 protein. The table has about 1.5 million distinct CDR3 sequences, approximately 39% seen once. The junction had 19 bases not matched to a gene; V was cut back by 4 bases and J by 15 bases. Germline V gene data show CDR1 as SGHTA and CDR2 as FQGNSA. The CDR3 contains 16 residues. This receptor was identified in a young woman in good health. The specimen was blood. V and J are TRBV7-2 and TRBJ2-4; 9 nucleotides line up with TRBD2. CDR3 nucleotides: TGTGCCAGCAGCTCCCCGAGCGGGGGGCATTACAATGAGCCGTACTTC. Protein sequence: CASSSPSGGHYNEPYF. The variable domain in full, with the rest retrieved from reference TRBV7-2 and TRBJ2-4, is GAGVSQSPSNKVTEKGKDVELRCDPISGHTALYWYRQSLGQGLEFLIYFQGNSAPDKSGLPSDRFSAERTGGSVSTLTIQRTQQEDSAVYLCASSSPSGGHYNEPYFGAGTRLSVL.